One T cell receptor beta chain is described in this entry. Its antigen remains unidentified. The CDR3 has 13 amino acids. Losses at the gene ends were 6 bases for V and 2 bases for J; bases not matched to a gene: 4. Germline V gives CDR1 MNHEY, CDR2 SVGAGI. These data originate in a study of cytomegalovirus exposure and HLA in healthy donors. General study points: Available immune exposure information covered CMV serostatus only.

Researchers ran the PCR with 60 Vbeta and 13 Jbeta primers. Clones were sequenced by immunoSEQ multiplex PCR, and TCRdb holds only the in-frame ones, with some missing. This table lists around 40,000 clones. This sequence joins TRBV6-5 and TRBJ2-7; 7 bases match TRBD1. Specimen: PBMCs. This receptor was obtained from a young man in good health and CMV-seronegative. The CDR3 DNA reads as TGTGCCAGCAGACGGGACAGTCCCTACGAGCAGTACTTC. It yields the protein CASRRDSPYEQYF.